These 8 T cell receptor beta chains originate from one sample sequenced in a study of blood T cell repertoires in COVID-19. TCRdb's table, derived via immunoSEQ multiplex PCR, lists solely in-frame clones and lacks some. The table includes some 220,000 clones, over 70% detected once. What was sequenced was peripheral blood. These receptors were obtained from a woman in her 70s with acute or convalescent COVID-19.

The genes are TRBV7-8 and TRBJ2-1, with D unclear. V gave up 2 bases and J gave up 3 bases, with 8 bases separating them. This CDR3 spans 14 amino acids. The V gene's germline CDR1 is SGHVS and CDR2 FQNEAQ. The CDR3 DNA reads TGTGCCAGCAGCTTATCACAGATCTACAATGAGCAGTTCTTC. It specifies CASSLSQIYNEQFF.

Here the CDR3 DNA reads TGTGCCAGCAGCCTCAGGGGGCCCACTTCCTACGAGCAGTACTTC. It codes for CASSLRGPTSYEQYF. The gene calls are TRBV7-8 and TRBJ2-7; 8 nucleotides line up with TRBD1. Trimming removed 5 bases from V and 1 base from J; junction bases left unmatched: 7. The CDR3 runs 15 residues. Germline CDR1 is SGHVS and CDR2 is FQNEAQ.

The gene calls are TRBV5-1 and TRBJ2-3; maybe TRBD2 (5 bases). CDR3 length: 14 residues. CDR1 is SGHRS, CDR2 YFSETQ, per germline. Trimming removed 4 bases at V and 3 bases at J, with 12 bases between. DNA of the CDR3: TGCGCCAGCAGCCTATCGAGGGAGACAGATACGCAGTATTTT. This encodes CASSLSRETDTQYF.

The V call is TRBV4-3, the J call TRBJ2-2, with 11 nucleotides matching TRBD2. V shed 3 bases and J 8 bases; nucleotides not matched to a gene: 8. The germline gives CDR1 LGHNA, CDR2 YSLEER. This CDR3 contains 16 residues. DNA of the CDR3: TGCGCCAGCAGCCAGATAGCGGGGGGGCCTCTAGGGGAGCTGTTTTTT. Translation gives CASSQIAGGPLGELFF.

DNA for the CDR3: TGTGCCAGCAGCTTAGTCCCAGGGTCAAACACCGGGGAGCTGTTTTTT. This sequence encodes CASSLVPGSNTGELFF. V usage is TRBV7-2 and J usage is TRBJ2-2; weak D call: TRBD1 (5 bases). The germline V gene has CDR1 SGHTA and CDR2 FQGNSA. The ends were cut back, 1 base at V and 2 bases at J, with 11 bases in the middle. The CDR3 has 16 residues.

V usage is TRBV2 and J usage is TRBJ1-6; no firm D call. Germline CDR1 SNHLY, CDR2 FYNNEI. The CDR3 spans 14 residues. V was clipped by 5 bases and J by 11 bases, with 16 bases between them. CDR3 sequence: CASSFGEGATPLHF. The CDR3 DNA sequence: TGTGCCAGCAGTTTCGGGGAGGGAGCGACACCCCTCCACTTT.

This chain connects TRBV30 to TRBJ1-3; D call uncertain. The CDR3 contains 12 residues. V lost 5 bases, J lost 6 bases, and 11 bases lay in between. Germline V gene lookup returns CDR1 GTSNPN and CDR2 SVGIG (reference sequence). CDR3 sequence: CAWRAGPNTIYF. CDR3 sequence (DNA): TGTGCCTGGCGAGCCGGTCCAAACACCATATATTTT.

In its sample, this clone was seen a few times. The chain carries TRBV19 and TRBJ1-5, with D perhaps matching TRBD1 (5 bases). Germline CDR1 is LNHDA and CDR2 is SQIVND (reference sequence). CDR3 length: 13 amino acids. V was trimmed by 7 bases and J by 7 bases, leaving 14 bases between them. CDR3: CASMGTEGQPQHF. For the CDR3, the DNA is TGTGCCAGTATGGGGACTGAGGGGCAGCCCCAGCATTTT.